These 18 T cell receptor beta chains were all obtained from the same sample, sequenced in a study of cytomegalovirus exposure and HLA in healthy donors. Amplification used 60 Vbeta primers and 13 Jbeta primers. Measured with immunoSEQ multiplex PCR; TCRdb has only the in-frame clones, and not every one. The table has approximately 130,000 clones, approximately 80% seen once. What was sequenced was PBMCs. These receptors were obtained from a man aged 18 to 29 in good health and CMV-seropositive.

This sequence joins TRBV10-3 and TRBJ2-3; D not certain. Germline V gene sequence: CDR1 ENHRY, CDR2 SYGVKD. V lost 2 bases and J 5 bases, leaving 8 bases between the germline ends. The CDR3 length is 13 residues. CDR3 nucleotide sequence: TGTGCCATCAGTGAGCGAGAGGAAGATACGCAGTATTTT. Translating it yields CAISEREEDTQYF.

This clone came up a few times. Written as DNA, the CDR3 is TGTGCCAGCAGTTCCTACTACGAGCAGTACTTC. The encoded protein is CASSSYYEQYF. The chain couples TRBV6-5 to TRBJ2-7, with unresolved D. V lost 4 bases and J 3 bases, leaving 4 bases between the germline ends. The CDR3 runs 11 residues. The V gene's germline CDR1 is MNHEY and CDR2 SVGAGI.

V is TRBV6-6 and J is TRBJ1-5, with TRBD1 matching 7 bases. CDR3 length: 14 residues. J was trimmed by 8 bases and V by 6 bases; bases with no gene match: 10. Germline V gives CDR1 MNHNY, CDR2 SVGAGI (reference sequence). As DNA, the CDR3 is TGTGCCAGCAGCTTCACAGGGGATAATAAGCCCCAGCATTTT. It is translated as CASSFTGDNKPQHF.

The chain combines TRBV5-1 with TRBJ2-7, with 8 bases identical to TRBD1. Trimming cost V 0 bases and J 3 bases; bases outside gene matches: 8. Germline CDR1 and CDR2: SGHRS and YFSETQ. The CDR3 spans 16 residues. The CDR3 spells CASSLAWGQDLYEQYF. In DNA form, the CDR3 reads TGCGCCAGCAGCTTGGCTTGGGGACAGGACCTCTACGAGCAGTACTTC.

The V call is TRBV6-6, the J call TRBJ1-1, with D perhaps TRBD1 (5 bases). The CDR3 runs to 14 residues. Trimming stripped 2 bases from V and 6 bases from J, with 13 bases between. Germline V gene data show CDR1 as MNHNY and CDR2 as SVGAGI (reference sequence). CDR3 residues: CASSYRGGGAEAFF. The CDR3 coding sequence is TGTGCCAGCAGTTACAGGGGCGGAGGGGCTGAAGCTTTCTTT.

This clone has only a few counts. The rearrangement uses TRBV6-6 and TRBJ2-1, with 8 bases matching TRBD2. CDR1 is MNHNY, CDR2 SVGAGI, per germline (reference sequence). With V trimmed by 5 bases and J by 6 bases, 12 bases remained unmatched. CDR3 size: 16 residues. The CDR3 spells CASSNPSGSRANEQFF. CDR3 DNA sequence: TGTGCCAGCAGTAACCCGAGCGGGAGCCGCGCCAATGAGCAGTTCTTC.

This sequence joins TRBV6-1 and TRBJ1-2; no clear D. The V gene lost 2 bases and the J gene lost 4 bases, with 8 bases spanning the gap. Germline V CDR1 and CDR2: MNHNS, SASEGT. This CDR3 region has 13 residues. CDR3 in DNA: TGTGCCAGCAGTGAATATGCAGGCTATGGCTACACCTTC. It codes for CASSEYAGYGYTF.

The count of this clone is one. This sample includes further DNA sequences coding for the same CDR3. The gene calls are TRBV28 and TRBJ1-5; possibly TRBD1 for D (6 bases). There are 14 residues in the CDR3. Germline CDR1 is MDHEN and CDR2 is SYDVKM. Trimming removed 3 bases at V and 7 bases at J, with 13 bases between. CDR3 sequence reads: CASSLAGVRQPQHF. As DNA, the CDR3 is TGTGCCAGCAGTTTGGCAGGGGTGCGACAGCCCCAGCATTTT.

V gene TRBV15 combines with J gene TRBJ1-3; D is possibly TRBD1 (5 bases). CDR1 LNHNV and CDR2 YYDKDF come from the germline V gene (reference sequence). Between the trimmed V and J ends, which lost 8 bases and 0 bases, there was a span of 11 bases. The CDR3 has 14 amino acids. In DNA, the CDR3 is TGTGCCACCCAATACGGGGGCTCTGGAAACACCATATATTTT. Encoded protein: CATQYGGSGNTIYF.

The chain employs TRBV15 and TRBJ1-1; 7 nucleotides align to TRBD1. Germline V gene lookup returns CDR1 LNHNV and CDR2 YYDKDF (reference sequence). V shed 0 bases, J shed 1 base, and the junction held 14 bases outside the gene matches. The CDR3 sequence is 19 residues long. CDR3 DNA: TGTGCCACCAGCAGAGAAGGGGTAGCAGGGGGATTCAGGAACACTGAAGCTTTCTTT. Residues: CATSREGVAGGFRNTEAFF.

This clone appeared a single time. The chain recombines TRBV6-6 with TRBJ2-4, with D uncertain. Deletions cut 0 bases from V and 15 bases from J, with 18 bases between. Germline V gives CDR1 MNHNY, CDR2 SVGAGI (reference sequence). This CDR3 contains 14 residues. DNA of the CDR3: TGTGCCAGCAGTTACTCGATGAGCCTCCCGAGTTGGTACTTC. As protein: CASSYSMSLPSWYF.

The chain recombines TRBV5-1 with TRBJ1-1; possibly TRBD1 for D (6 bases). This CDR3 contains 13 residues. In germline, CDR1 is SGHRS, CDR2 YFSETQ. V was shortened by 3 bases and J by 6 bases, with 12 bases between the two germline ends. The CDR3 here is CASSSRGPAEAFF. The CDR3 nucleotides read TGCGCCAGCAGCTCCAGGGGCCCCGCTGAAGCTTTCTTT.

The rearrangement joins TRBV10-3 to TRBJ1-5; 8 bases are shared with TRBD1. The CDR3 totals 15 residues. CDR1 is ENHRY and CDR2 is SYGVKD in the germline V gene. The V segment lost 4 bases and the J segment 0 bases; nucleotides outside the gene matches: 2. The CDR3 DNA is TGTGCCATCAGTGGCGGGACAGGTAGCAATCAGCCCCAGCATTTT. Its translation: CAISGGTGSNQPQHF.

The count of this clone is one. The V call is TRBV7-3, the J call TRBJ2-1; D not certain. From germline, CDR1 is SGHTA and CDR2 FQGTGA. This CDR3 has 15 amino acids. V shed 5 bases and J shed 6 bases, with 17 bases lying between them. This chain's CDR3 is CASSPIMSSVNEQFF. The CDR3 DNA is TGTGCCAGCAGCCCGATTATGAGTAGTGTCAATGAGCAGTTCTTC.

V gene TRBV7-6 combines with J gene TRBJ2-5; the D gene is possibly TRBD1 (5 bases). The CDR3 consists of 15 residues. The V and J ends lost 5 bases and 4 bases respectively, with 17 bases between them. The V gene's germline CDR1 is SGHVS and CDR2 FNYEAQ. The CDR3 DNA is TGTGCCAGCAGCCGTCGGTGGCAGGGCTTAGAGACCCAGTACTTC. Its translation: CASSRRWQGLETQYF.

The chain carries TRBV11-2 and TRBJ2-5, with D uncertain. The CDR3 runs to 14 residues. The germline V gene encodes CDR1 SGHAT and CDR2 FQNNGV. V lost 1 base to trimming and J lost 1 base, with 7 bases between them. This CDR3 is CASSLARTQETQYF. CDR3 DNA: TGTGCCAGCAGCTTAGCGAGAACCCAAGAGACCCAGTACTTC. The entire variable domain, with the rest obtained from reference TRBV11-2 and TRBJ2-5, is as follows: EAGVAQSPRYKIIEKRQSVAFWCNPISGHATLYWYQQILGQGPKLLIQFQNNGVVDDSQLPKDRFSAERLKGVDSTLKIQPAKLEDSAVYLCASSLARTQETQYFGPGTRLLVL.

This rearrangement joins TRBV6-5 to TRBJ2-3, with 11 bases lining up with TRBD2. Germline assignment: CDR1 MNHEY and CDR2 SVGAGI. V lost 5 bases to trimming and J lost 14 bases; unmatched junction nucleotides: 9. CDR3 length: 13 residues. The CDR3 loop reads CASSPFSGGVWYF. The CDR3 DNA sequence: TGTGCCAGCAGTCCCTTTAGCGGGGGGGTGTGGTATTTT.

The rearrangement links TRBV7-8 to TRBJ1-5; a weak D match, TRBD1 (5 bases). The germline V gene encodes CDR1 SGHVS and CDR2 FQNEAQ. The CDR3 has 14 residues. The V gene lost 0 bases and the J gene lost 7 bases, with 10 bases spanning the gap. The CDR3 spells CASSLAWQGQPQHF. CDR3 nucleotide sequence: TGTGCCAGCAGCTTAGCGTGGCAGGGCCAGCCCCAGCATTTT.